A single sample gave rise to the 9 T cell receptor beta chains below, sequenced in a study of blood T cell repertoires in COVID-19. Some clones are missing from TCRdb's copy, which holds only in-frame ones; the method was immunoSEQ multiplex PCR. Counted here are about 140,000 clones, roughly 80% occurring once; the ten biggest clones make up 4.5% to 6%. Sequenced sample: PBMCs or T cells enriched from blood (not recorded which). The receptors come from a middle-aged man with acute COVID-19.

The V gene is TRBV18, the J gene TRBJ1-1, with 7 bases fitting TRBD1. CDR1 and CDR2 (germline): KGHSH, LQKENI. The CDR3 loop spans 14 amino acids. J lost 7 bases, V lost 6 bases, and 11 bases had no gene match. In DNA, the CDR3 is TGTGCCAGCTCCCCAAAACCGGACAGGTTTGAAGCTTTCTTT. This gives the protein CASSPKPDRFEAFF.

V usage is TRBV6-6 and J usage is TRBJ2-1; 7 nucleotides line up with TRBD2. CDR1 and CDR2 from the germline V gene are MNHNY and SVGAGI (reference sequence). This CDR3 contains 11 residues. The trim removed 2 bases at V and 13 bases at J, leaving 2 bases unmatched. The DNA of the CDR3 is TGTGCCAGCAGTTACGGGAGGGAACAGTTCTTC. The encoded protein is CASSYGREQFF.

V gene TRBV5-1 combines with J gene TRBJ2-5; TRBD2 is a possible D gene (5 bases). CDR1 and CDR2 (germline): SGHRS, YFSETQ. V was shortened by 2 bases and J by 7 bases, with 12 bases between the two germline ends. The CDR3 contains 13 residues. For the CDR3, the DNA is TGCGCCAGCAGCTTTGACACGGCGGGGACCCAGTACTTC. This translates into CASSFDTAGTQYF.

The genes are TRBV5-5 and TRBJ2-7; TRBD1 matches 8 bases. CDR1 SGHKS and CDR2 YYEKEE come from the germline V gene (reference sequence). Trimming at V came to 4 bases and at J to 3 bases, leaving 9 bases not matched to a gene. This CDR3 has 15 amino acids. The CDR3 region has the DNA TGTGCCAGCAGCCTCGCAGGGGGCAAAAGCTACGAGCAGTACTTC. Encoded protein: CASSLAGGKSYEQYF.

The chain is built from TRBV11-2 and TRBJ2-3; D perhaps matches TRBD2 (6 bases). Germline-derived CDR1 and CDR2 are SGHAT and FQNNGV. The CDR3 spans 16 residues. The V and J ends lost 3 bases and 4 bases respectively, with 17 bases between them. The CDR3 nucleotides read TGTGCCAGCAGCTTCGGCGGGACGGAGGGATCAGATACGCAGTATTTT. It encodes CASSFGGTEGSDTQYF.

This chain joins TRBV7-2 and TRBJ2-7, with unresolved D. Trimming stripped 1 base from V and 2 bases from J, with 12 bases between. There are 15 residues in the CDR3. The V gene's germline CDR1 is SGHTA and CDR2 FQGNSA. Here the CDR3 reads CASSLDGWAAYEQYF. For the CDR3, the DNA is TGTGCCAGCAGCTTAGATGGGTGGGCAGCCTACGAGCAGTACTTC.

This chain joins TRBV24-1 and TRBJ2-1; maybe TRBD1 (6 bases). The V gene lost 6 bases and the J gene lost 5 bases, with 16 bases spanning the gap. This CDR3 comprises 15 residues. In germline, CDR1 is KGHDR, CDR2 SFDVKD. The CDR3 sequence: CATSPRGSSNNEQFF. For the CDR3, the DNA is TGTGCCACCAGTCCGAGGGGGAGCAGCAACAATGAGCAGTTCTTC.

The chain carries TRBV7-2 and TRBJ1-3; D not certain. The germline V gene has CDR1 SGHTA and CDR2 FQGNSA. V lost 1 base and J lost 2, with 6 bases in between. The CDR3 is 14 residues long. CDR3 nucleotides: TGTGCCAGCAGCTTAGGAGGGACTGGAAACACCATATATTTT. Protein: CASSLGGTGNTIYF.

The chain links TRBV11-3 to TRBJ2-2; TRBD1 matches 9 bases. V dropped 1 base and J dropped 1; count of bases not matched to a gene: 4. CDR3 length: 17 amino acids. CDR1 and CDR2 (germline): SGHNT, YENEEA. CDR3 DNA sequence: TGTGCCAGCAGCTTAGGCAAGACAGGGGGGAACACCGGGGAGCTGTTTTTT. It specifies CASSLGKTGGNTGELFF.